This T cell receptor beta chain appears in the sequencing data of a study of response to subunit inactivated influenza vaccine. This clonotype was counted only a few times. As yet, its antigen is unknown. A single record per CDR3 protein comes from TCRdb applying MiXCR to the RT-PCR reads. Seen here are some 300,000 distinct CDR3 sequences, approximately 20% observed once, and the top ten hold about 9.3%. Germline V lookup: CDR1 SQVTM, CDR2 ANQGSEA. The CDR3 has 14 amino acids. V shed 6 bases and J 9 bases; nucleotides not matched to a gene: 13. Study results and caveats: New T cells are recruited in small numbers by each seasonal influenza vaccination, according to the authors' suggestion.

The clonotype originates from a man between 50 and 75 years old who received an inactivated influenza vaccine. Sequenced here: PBMCs from blood, sampled about 19 months after vaccination. The chain couples TRBV29-1 to TRBJ2-1; TRBD1 matches at 8 bases. The CDR3 region is CSVTGQGAFSEQFF. CDR3 nucleotides: TGCAGCGTAACAGGGCAGGGGGCCTTCAGTGAGCAGTTCTTC.